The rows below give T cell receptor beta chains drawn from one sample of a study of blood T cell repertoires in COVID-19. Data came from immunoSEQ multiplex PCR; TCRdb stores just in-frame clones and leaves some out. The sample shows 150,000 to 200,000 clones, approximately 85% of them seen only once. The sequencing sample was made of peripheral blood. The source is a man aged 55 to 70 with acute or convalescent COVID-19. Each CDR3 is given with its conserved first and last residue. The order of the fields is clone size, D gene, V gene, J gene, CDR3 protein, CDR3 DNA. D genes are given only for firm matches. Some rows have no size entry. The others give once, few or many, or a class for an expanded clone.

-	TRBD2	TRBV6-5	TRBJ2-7	CASRPTTGLTYEQYF	TGTGCCAGCAGGCCTACCACGGGACTAACCTACGAGCAGTACTTC
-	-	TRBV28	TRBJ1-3	CASRRPLGNTIYF	TGTGCCAGCAGGCGCCCATTGGGAAACACCATATATTTT
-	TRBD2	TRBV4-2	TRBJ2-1	CASSQAAGAPGEQFF	TGTGCCAGCAGCCAAGCGGCGGGAGCCCCGGGTGAGCAGTTCTTC
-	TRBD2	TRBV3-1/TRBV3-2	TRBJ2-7	CASSQDSPTPGLAGGGTDEQYF	TGTGCCAGCAGCCAAGATTCACCTACGCCGGGACTAGCGGGAGGCGGCACAGACGAGCAGTACTTC
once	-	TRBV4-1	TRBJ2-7	CASSQGDNYEQYF	TGCGCCAGCAGCCAAGGGGACAATTACGAGCAGTACTTC
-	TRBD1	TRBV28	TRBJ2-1	CASSPTGAYNEQFF	TGTGCCAGCAGTCCGACAGGGGCCTACAATGAGCAGTTCTTC
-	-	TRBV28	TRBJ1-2	CASSEYRDGYTF	TGTGCCAGCAGCGAGTACAGGGATGGCTACACCTTC
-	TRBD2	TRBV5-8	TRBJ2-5	CASSPGTSGSKETQYF	TGTGCCAGCAGCCCCGGGACTAGCGGGAGCAAAGAGACCCAGTACTTC
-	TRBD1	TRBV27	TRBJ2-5	CASSPGDRGGETQYF	TGTGCCAGCAGTCCGGGGGACAGGGGAGGGGAGACCCAGTACTTC
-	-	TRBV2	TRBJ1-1	CASKLRGRETEAFF	TGTGCCAGCAAACTGCGAGGGAGGGAAACTGAAGCTTTCTTT
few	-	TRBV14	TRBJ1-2	CASSQLLGDLDGYTF	TGTGCCAGCAGCCAACTCCTCGGAGATTTGGATGGCTACACCTTC
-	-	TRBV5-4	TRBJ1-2	CASSLERVGYTF	TGTGCCAGCAGCTTGGAGCGGGTTGGCTACACCTTC
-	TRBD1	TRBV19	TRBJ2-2	CASSDPGQGGGELFF	TGTGCCAGTAGCGATCCGGGACAGGGGGGCGGGGAGCTGTTTTTT
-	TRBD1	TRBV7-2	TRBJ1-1	CASSHGGRGRGTEAFF	TGTGCCAGCAGCCACGGGGGCAGGGGGCGAGGTACTGAAGCTTTCTTT
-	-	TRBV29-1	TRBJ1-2	CSVDLRHYGYTF	TGCAGCGTTGACCTCCGTCACTATGGCTACACCTTC
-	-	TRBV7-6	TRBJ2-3	CASSLIGAGGTDTQYF	TGTGCCAGCAGCTTAATAGGGGCAGGGGGCACAGATACGCAGTATTTT
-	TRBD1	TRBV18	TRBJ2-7	CASSPTAGGTYEQYF	TGTGCCAGCTCACCAACGGCAGGGGGCACCTACGAGCAGTACTTC
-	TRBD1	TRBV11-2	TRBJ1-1	CASSFRDRGAEAFF	TGTGCCAGCAGCTTTAGGGACAGGGGTGCTGAAGCTTTCTTT
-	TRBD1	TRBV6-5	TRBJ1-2	CASSYSSTGAYGYTF	TGTGCCAGCAGTTACTCGAGCACAGGGGCCTATGGCTACACCTTC
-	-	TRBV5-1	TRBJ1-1	CASSPRGEGNTEAFF	TGCGCCAGCAGCCCCAGGGGCGAGGGAAACACTGAAGCTTTCTTT
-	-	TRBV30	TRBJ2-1	CAWTQGYTDNEQFF	TGTGCCTGGACACAGGGTTATACCGACAATGAGCAGTTCTTC
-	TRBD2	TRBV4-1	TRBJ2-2	CASSFGGSITGELFF	TGCGCCAGCAGTTTTGGCGGGAGTATCACCGGGGAGCTGTTTTTT
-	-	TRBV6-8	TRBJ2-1	CARYRPTGPLYNEQFF	TGTGCCAGATACAGGCCGACAGGACCGCTTTACAATGAGCAGTTCTTC
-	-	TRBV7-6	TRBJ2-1	CASSLSAGMSSYNEQFF	TGTGCCAGCAGCTTATCGGCAGGGATGAGCTCCTACAATGAGCAGTTCTTC
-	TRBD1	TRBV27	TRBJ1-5	CASSQQDREGNQPQHF	TGTGCCAGCAGTCAACAGGACAGGGAGGGCAATCAGCCCCAGCATTTT
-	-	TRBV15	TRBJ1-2	CATSEVGRGYGYTF	TGTGCCACCAGCGAAGTTGGGAGGGGCTATGGCTACACCTTC
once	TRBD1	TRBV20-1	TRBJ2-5	CSASSGQVLKTQYF	TGCAGTGCTAGTTCGGGACAGGTGTTGAAGACCCAGTACTTC
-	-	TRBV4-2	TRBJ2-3	CASSQDHGGITSTDTQYF	TGTGCCAGCAGCCAAGATCACGGCGGGATAACTAGCACAGATACGCAGTATTTT
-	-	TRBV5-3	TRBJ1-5	CARSGRAGYSNQPQHF	TGTGCCAGAAGCGGTCGTGCAGGGTATAGCAATCAGCCCCAGCATTTT
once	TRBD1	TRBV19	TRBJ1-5	CASISPTHMRDRNQPQHF	TGTGCCAGTATTTCTCCGACCCATATGAGGGACAGAAATCAGCCCCAGCATTTT
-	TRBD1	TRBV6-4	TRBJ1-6	CASSQDRGASPLHF	TGTGCCAGCAGTCAGGACAGGGGAGCTTCACCCCTCCACTTT
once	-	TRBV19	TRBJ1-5	CASSQRQARNQPQHF	TGTGCCAGTAGTCAAAGACAGGCCCGCAATCAGCCCCAGCATTTT
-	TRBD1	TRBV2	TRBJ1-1	CASSQGGNTEAFF	TGTGCCAGCAGCCAGGGGGGGAACACTGAAGCTTTCTTT
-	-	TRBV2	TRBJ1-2	CASSAGNYGYTF	TGTGCCAGCAGTGCAGGGAACTATGGCTACACCTTC
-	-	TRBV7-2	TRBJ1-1	CASSLEGPTMNTEAFF	TGTGCCAGCAGCTTGGAGGGGCCCACAATGAACACTGAAGCTTTCTTT
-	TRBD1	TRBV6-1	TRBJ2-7	CASSEIWQGATYEQYF	TGTGCCAGCAGTGAAATTTGGCAGGGGGCCACCTACGAGCAGTACTTC
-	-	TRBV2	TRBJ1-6	CASSSPPGPLHF	TGTGCCAGCAGTTCCCCCCCGGGACCCCTCCACTTT
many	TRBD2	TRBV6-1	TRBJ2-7	CASSEAASGGYEQYF	TGTGCCAGCAGTGAAGCGGCTAGCGGCGGGTACGAGCAGTACTTC
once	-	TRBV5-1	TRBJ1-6	CASSFLGANSPLHF	TGCGCCAGCAGCTTTCTGGGGGCTAATTCACCCCTCCACTTT
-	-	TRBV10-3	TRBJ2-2	CAISGGNTGELFF	TGTGCCATCAGTGGCGGGAACACCGGGGAGCTGTTTTTT
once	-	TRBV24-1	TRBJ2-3	CATSEPGKSDTQYF	TGTGCCACCAGTGAGCCCGGGAAATCAGATACGCAGTATTTT
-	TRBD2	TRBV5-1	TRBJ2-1	CASSSGGTTGDEQFF	TGCGCCAGCAGCTCGGGGGGGACTACCGGCGATGAGCAGTTCTTC
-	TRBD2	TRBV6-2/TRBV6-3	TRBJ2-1	CASSAGLAGINEQFF	TGTGCCAGCAGTGCGGGACTAGCGGGAATCAATGAGCAGTTCTTC
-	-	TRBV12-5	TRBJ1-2	CASATDRFYGYTF	TGTGCTAGTGCCACAGACAGATTCTATGGCTACACCTTC
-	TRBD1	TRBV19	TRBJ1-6	CASSKGQGGSPLHF	TGTGCCAGTAGTAAGGGACAGGGAGGATCACCCCTCCACTTT
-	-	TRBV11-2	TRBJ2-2	CASSPRAGTNTGELFF	TGTGCCAGCAGCCCTCGGGCGGGGACGAACACCGGGGAGCTGTTTTTT
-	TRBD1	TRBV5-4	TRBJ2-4	CASSLVSGQGKNIQYF	TGTGCCAGCAGCTTGGTGTCGGGACAGGGGAAAAACATTCAGTACTTC
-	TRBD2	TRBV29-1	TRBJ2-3	CSAVSSGSNTQYF	TGCAGCGCCGTATCTAGCGGGAGTAATACGCAGTATTTT
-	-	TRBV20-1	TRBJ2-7	CSASLPGLHEQYF	TGCAGTGCTAGTTTACCGGGACTCCACGAGCAGTACTTC
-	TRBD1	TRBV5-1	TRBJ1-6	CASSLTTGQHNSPLHF	TGCGCCAGCAGCTTGACGACAGGGCAGCACAATTCACCCCTCCACTTT
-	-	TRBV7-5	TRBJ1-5	CARSPLGDSSNQPQHF	TGTGCCAGAAGCCCTCTAGGCGATTCTAGCAATCAGCCCCAGCATTTT
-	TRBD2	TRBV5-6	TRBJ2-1	CASSLEGLGARTEQFF	TGTGCCAGCAGCTTGGAGGGACTAGGTGCCCGAACTGAGCAGTTCTTC
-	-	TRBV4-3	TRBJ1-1	CASSQARGTEAFF	TGCGCCAGCAGCCAAGCAAGGGGGACTGAAGCTTTCTTT
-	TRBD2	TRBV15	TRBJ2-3	CATSPAGLGAQYF	TGTGCCACCAGCCCAGCGGGGCTAGGGGCGCAGTATTTT